This paragraph covers one TCR beta chain sequence. The source of the sample is a study of blood T cell repertoires in COVID-19. Measured with immunoSEQ multiplex PCR; TCRdb has only the in-frame clones, and not every one. The sample has approximately 150,000 clones, 70% to 85% seen once. Trimming cost V 4 bases and J 8 bases; bases outside gene matches: 10. CDR1 is SGHRS, CDR2 YFSETQ, per germline. The CDR3 sequence is 15 residues long. Participant-given clinical history determined each cohort assignment. The rearrangement joins TRBV5-1 to TRBJ1-4; TRBD1 matches 8 bases. Sample: PBMCs or T cells enriched from blood (not recorded which). This receptor was identified in a man in his forties or fifties who had recovered from COVID-19. CDR3 nucleotide sequence: TGCGCCAGCAGCAGCGATGGACAGGGTGGCGAAAAACTGTTTTTT. As protein: CASSSDGQGGEKLFF.